This passage covers 12 T cell receptor beta chains from one sample sequenced in a study of blood T cell repertoires in COVID-19. Profiled with immunoSEQ multiplex PCR; TCRdb holds only in-frame clones, not every one. Of tens of thousands of clones in the sample, less than 95% were seen once. The specimen sequenced was peripheral blood. These receptors were collected from a human donor in a cohort sampled during active COVID-19.

This clone was recorded once. V and J are TRBV28 and TRBJ2-7; 9 bases map to TRBD1. The junction had 6 bases not matched to a gene; V was cut back by 6 bases and J by 3 bases. This CDR3 has 14 residues. Germline V gene lookup returns CDR1 MDHEN and CDR2 SYDVKM. The CDR3 loop reads CASSRPTGGYEQYF. For the CDR3, the DNA is TGTGCCAGCAGCCGCCCGACAGGGGGCTACGAGCAGTACTTC.

The chain joins TRBV19 to TRBJ2-6, with TRBD1 identical over 8 bases. Trimming at V came to 7 bases and at J to 3 bases, leaving 5 bases not matched to a gene. CDR3 length: 15 amino acids. Per germline, CDR1 LNHDA and CDR2 SQIVND (reference sequence). CDR3 sequence reads: CASNPTGVGANVLTF. CDR3 nucleotides: TGTGCCAGTAACCCGACAGGGGTTGGGGCCAACGTCCTGACTTTC.

The chain combines TRBV28 with TRBJ2-7, with a weak D call TRBD2 (5 bases). CDR3 size: 14 residues. The V gene's germline CDR1 is MDHEN and CDR2 SYDVKM. Between the trimmed V and J ends, which lost 1 base and 7 bases, there was a span of 14 bases. The CDR3 coding sequence is TGTGCCAGCAGTTTATCGCGAGGGCTTGAGGAGCAGTACTTC. This codes for CASSLSRGLEEQYF.

In this sample, this clone turned up once. The chain is built from TRBV24-1 and TRBJ1-2; possible D gene TRBD1, 5 bases. Trimming stripped 6 bases from V and 3 bases from J, with 10 bases between. The V gene's germline CDR1 is KGHDR and CDR2 SFDVKD. This CDR3 has 13 amino acids. The DNA of the CDR3 is TGTGCCACCAGTCGGGGGGAGGACTATGGCTACACCTTC. It is translated as CATSRGEDYGYTF.

The chain combines TRBV5-1 with TRBJ1-1; 10 bases map to TRBD1. V shed 4 bases, J shed 7 bases, and the junction held 10 bases outside the gene matches. CDR1 and CDR2 (germline): SGHRS, YFSETQ. The CDR3 has 15 amino acids. As DNA, the CDR3 is TGCGCCAGCAGCCAGTCGACAGGGGGCTTTGGTGAAGCTTTCTTT. Protein sequence: CASSQSTGGFGEAFF. Based on the CDR3 plus reference TRBV5-1 and TRBJ1-1, the full variable domain is KAGVTQTPRYLIKTRGQQVTLSCSPISGHRSVSWYQQTPGQGLQFLFEYFSETQRNKGNFPGRFSGRQFSNSRSEMNVSTLELGDSALYLCASSQSTGGFGEAFFGQGTRLTVV.

The chain recombines TRBV28 with TRBJ1-5; the D is unclear. Trimming cost V 3 bases and J 4 bases, with 10 bases left between them. Per the germline V gene, CDR1 is MDHEN and CDR2 is SYDVKM. The CDR3 contains 14 residues. CDR3 DNA: TGTGCCAGCAGTTTTCCAGGTAGGAATCAGCCCCAGCATTTT. This translates into CASSFPGRNQPQHF. Together with reference TRBV28 and TRBJ1-5, the CDR3 gives the full variable domain: DVKVTQSSRYLVKRTGEKVFLECVQDMDHENMFWYRQDPGLGLRLIYFSYDVKMKEKGDIPEGYSVSREKKERFSLILESASTNQTSMYLCASSFPGRNQPQHFGDGTRLSIL.

The gene calls are TRBV27 and TRBJ2-7; 9 bases are a match to TRBD2. This CDR3 spans 14 amino acids. V lost 6 bases and J lost 2; bases outside the gene matches: 5. Looked up from germline, CDR1 is MNHEY and CDR2 is SMNVEV (reference sequence). The CDR3: CASSSLAGTYEQYF. CDR3 in DNA: TGTGCCAGCAGCTCGCTAGCGGGGACCTACGAGCAGTACTTC.

In this sample, this clone turned up once. The chain carries TRBV5-6 and TRBJ2-1; possibly TRBD2 for D (5 bases). Germline-derived CDR1 and CDR2 are SGHDT and YYEEEE. Trimming pared 0 bases from V and 4 bases from J, leaving 11 bases between. The CDR3 runs 15 residues. The CDR3 bases are TGTGCCAGCAGCTTGGGTATGGGAGCATACAATGAGCAGTTCTTC. Its translation is CASSLGMGAYNEQFF.

The chain carries TRBV6-5 and TRBJ2-5; 8 bases align to TRBD2. This CDR3 has 15 amino acids. Germline CDR1 and CDR2: MNHEY and SVGAGI. With V trimmed by 4 bases and J by 2 bases, 6 bases remained unmatched. This CDR3 reads CASSWGLEFQETQYF. The CDR3 bases are TGTGCCAGCAGTTGGGGACTAGAGTTTCAAGAGACCCAGTACTTC.

V and J are TRBV6-6 and TRBJ1-2; a weak D match, TRBD1 (5 bases). Trimming took 0 bases from V and 2 from J, leaving 10 bases between them. In germline, CDR1 is MNHNY, CDR2 SVGAGI (reference sequence). This CDR3 region has 15 residues. In DNA form, the CDR3 reads TGTGCCAGCAGTTACTCGAATCGGGGGAACTATGGCTACACCTTC. Its protein product is CASSYSNRGNYGYTF.

This chain links TRBV27 with TRBJ2-5; TRBD2 aligns across 11 bases. CDR3 size: 14 residues. Germline V gives CDR1 MNHEY, CDR2 SMNVEV (reference sequence). V lost 9 bases and J lost 5; bases outside the gene matches: 8. The CDR3 region is CASRSSGRVETQYF. The CDR3, as DNA: TGTGCCAGTAGGAGTAGCGGGAGGGTGGAGACCCAGTACTTC.

The chain couples TRBV30 to TRBJ2-1; 11 nucleotides line up with TRBD2. Germline V CDR1 and CDR2: GTSNPN, SVGIG (reference sequence). This CDR3 comprises 16 residues. With V trimmed by 4 bases and J by 12 bases, 17 bases remained unmatched. CDR3 sequence (DNA): TGTGCCTGGACCCCTCCAGGGCTAGCGGGAGGTCTAAGGCAGTTCTTC. Translating it yields CAWTPPGLAGGLRQFF.